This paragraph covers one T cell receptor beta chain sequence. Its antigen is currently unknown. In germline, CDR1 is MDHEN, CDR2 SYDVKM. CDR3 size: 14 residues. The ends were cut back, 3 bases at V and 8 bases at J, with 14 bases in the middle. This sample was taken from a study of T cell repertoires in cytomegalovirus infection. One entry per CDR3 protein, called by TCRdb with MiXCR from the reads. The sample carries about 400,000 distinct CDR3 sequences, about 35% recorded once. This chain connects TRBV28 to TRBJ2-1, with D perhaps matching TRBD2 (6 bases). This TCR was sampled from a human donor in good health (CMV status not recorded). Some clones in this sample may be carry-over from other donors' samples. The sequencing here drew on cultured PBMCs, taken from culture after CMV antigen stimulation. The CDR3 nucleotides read TGTGCCAGCAGTTTGAAGGCGGGAATCTATGAGCAGTTCTTC. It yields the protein CASSLKAGIYEQFF.